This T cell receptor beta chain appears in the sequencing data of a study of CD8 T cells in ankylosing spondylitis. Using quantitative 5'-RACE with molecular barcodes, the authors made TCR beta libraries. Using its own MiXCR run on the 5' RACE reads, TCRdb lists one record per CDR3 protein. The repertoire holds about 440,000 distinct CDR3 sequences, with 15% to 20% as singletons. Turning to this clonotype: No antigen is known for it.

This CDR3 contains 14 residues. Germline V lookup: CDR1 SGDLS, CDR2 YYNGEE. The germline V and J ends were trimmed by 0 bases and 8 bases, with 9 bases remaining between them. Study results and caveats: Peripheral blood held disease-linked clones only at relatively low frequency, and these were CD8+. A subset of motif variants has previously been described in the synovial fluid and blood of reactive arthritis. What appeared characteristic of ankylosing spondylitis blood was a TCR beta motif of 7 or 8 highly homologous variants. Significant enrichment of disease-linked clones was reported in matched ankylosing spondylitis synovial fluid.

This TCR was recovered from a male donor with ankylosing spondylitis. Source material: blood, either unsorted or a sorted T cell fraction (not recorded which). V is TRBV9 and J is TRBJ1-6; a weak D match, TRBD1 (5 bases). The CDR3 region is CASSVGGRDSPLHF. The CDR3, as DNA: TGTGCCAGCAGCGTAGGGGGCAGGGATTCACCCCTCCACTTT.